This T cell receptor beta chain was identified in a study of T cell clonotyping in hematopoietic cell transplantation. Clones were sequenced by immunoSEQ multiplex PCR, and TCRdb holds only the in-frame ones, with some missing. This table has some 29,000 clones, 82% appearing once. There are 13 residues in the CDR3. V lost 3 bases, J lost 3 bases, and 9 bases lay in between. CDR1 and CDR2 from the germline V gene are LGHNA and YSLEER. Time point described: recipient sample about 28 days before transplant, after cytoreduction. The source is a man between 35 and 55 years old with acute myeloid leukemia. Some clones in this sample may be carry-over from other donors' samples. This chain connects TRBV4-3 to TRBJ2-7, with D hard to call. Sequencing used peripheral blood mononuclear cells, obtained before stem cell transplant. This chain's CDR3 is CASSQTDGYEQYF. CDR3 in DNA: TGCGCCAGCAGCCAGACGGACGGCTACGAGCAGTACTTC.